This T cell receptor beta chain was captured in a study of chemoradiotherapy in HPV16-positive cancers. Whole-study results and caveats: Only a couple of HPV16-positive patients supplied the functional HPV-specificity definition.

The data were produced by immunoSEQ multiplex PCR, yet TCRdb's version contains in-frame clones alone and is incomplete. Altogether about 5,500 clones are present, approximately 72% being singletons, with the ten largest covering approximately 18%. The sample holds one count of this clone. What it binds is not known. Germline V gives CDR1 MNHNS, CDR2 SASEGT. The CDR3 is 13 residues long. With 6 bases removed from V and 4 bases from J, the gap between germline ends came to 12 bases. The V call is TRBV6-1, the J call TRBJ1-1; D is undetermined. This receptor was obtained from a human donor with HPV-associated anogenital cancer. Collection took place from a patient who underwent chemoradiotherapy. The CDR3 nucleotides are TGTGCCAGCAGACCGCTAGGAGGCACTGAAGCTTTCTTT. It codes for CASRPLGGTEAFF.